This record concerns one T cell receptor (beta chain) sequence. What it recognizes is unknown. The germline V gene has CDR1 GTSNPN and CDR2 SVGIG (reference sequence). The CDR3 covers 17 residues. The trim removed 2 bases at V and 2 bases at J, leaving 7 bases unmatched. The data are from a study of cytomegalovirus exposure and HLA in healthy donors. The study ran its PCR with 60 Vbeta and 13 Jbeta primers. Only in-frame clones appear in the TCRdb table, and some are missing; sequencing was by immunoSEQ multiplex PCR. This table holds about 120,000 clones, over 70% found once. Whole-study results and caveats: In the analysis, some V segments, TRBV6-2 and TRBV6-3 included, were excluded as indistinguishable.

The receptor's source is a woman in her forties in good health and CMV-seropositive. The sample consisted of PBMCs. The chain carries TRBV30 and TRBJ2-6, with 9 bases that match TRBD1. This chain's CDR3 is CAWSPDRGNTGANVLTF. The CDR3 DNA follows: TGTGCCTGGAGTCCGGACAGGGGAAATACTGGGGCCAACGTCCTGACTTTC.